Presented here are 14 T cell receptor beta chains from one specimen sequenced in a study of T cells after yellow fever vaccination. Using its own MiXCR run on the 5' RACE reads, TCRdb lists one record per CDR3 protein. The data show around 300,000 distinct CDR3 sequences, 10% to 15% seen once. Here the sequenced sample was CD4+ T cells sorted from PBMCs, taken 45 days after the yellow fever booster vaccination. The receptors here all came from a man aged 25-45 years who received the YFV17D yellow fever vaccine.

The gene calls are TRBV5-1 and TRBJ2-7; D not resolved. CDR3 length equals 12 residues. Germline CDR1 and CDR2: SGHRS and YFSETQ. V dropped 2 bases and J dropped 0 bases, with 3 bases sitting between them. As DNA, the CDR3 is TGCGCCAGCAGCTTCATCTCCTACGAGCAGTACTTC. Translation gives CASSFISYEQYF.

The table lists this clonotype with a few counts. The V call is TRBV20-1, the J call TRBJ1-5; TRBD1 agrees at 9 bases. V gave up 6 bases and J gave up 4 bases; unmatched junction bases: 7. The CDR3 is made up of 14 amino acids. Germline V gives CDR1 DFQATT, CDR2 SNEGSKA (reference sequence). In nucleotides, the CDR3 is TGCAGTGCCTCCTTAGGGACAGGGAATCAGCCCCAGCATTTT. Translation gives CSASLGTGNQPQHF.

This chain links TRBV4-3 with TRBJ2-3; 13 nucleotides align to TRBD2. The germline CDR1 and CDR2 sequences are LGHNA and YSLEER. Germline trimming cut 0 bases from V and 0 bases from J; bases unmatched to any gene: 9. There are 20 residues in the CDR3. DNA of the CDR3: TGCGCCAGCAGCCAAGATCTGGCGACTAGCGGGAGGACAAGCACAGATACGCAGTATTTT. It yields the protein CASSQDLATSGRTSTDTQYF.

The V and J genes are TRBV20-1 and TRBJ1-1; 9 positions agree with TRBD1. The CDR3 covers 14 residues. Germline V gene sequence: CDR1 DFQATT, CDR2 SNEGSKA (reference sequence). The CDR3 is CSGRTGAVNTEAFF. The CDR3 nucleotides read TGCAGCGGCAGGACAGGGGCCGTGAACACTGAAGCTTTCTTT.

The V gene is TRBV28, the J gene TRBJ2-2; the D gene is possibly TRBD1 (6 bases). V gave up 1 base and J gave up 4 bases, with 13 bases separating them. CDR3 length: 16 residues. The germline V gene has CDR1 MDHEN and CDR2 SYDVKM. CDR3 amino acids: CASSLSGRGRTGELFF. In DNA, the CDR3 is TGTGCCAGCAGTTTATCGGGCAGGGGTCGCACCGGGGAGCTGTTTTTT.

The sample holds a few counts of this clonotype. The rearrangement links TRBV7-2 to TRBJ2-7; a possible D gene is TRBD1 (5 bases). Germline CDR1 SGHTA, CDR2 FQGNSA. V was trimmed by 4 bases and J by 4 bases, leaving 11 bases between them. This CDR3 comprises 13 residues. Here the CDR3 reads CASSSSKGYEQYF. The CDR3 DNA reads as TGTGCCAGCAGCTCCTCCAAGGGGTACGAGCAGTACTTC.

This clonotype was counted a few times. V gene TRBV19 combines with J gene TRBJ2-3, with 13 bases matching TRBD2. Germline V gene sequence: CDR1 LNHDA, CDR2 SQIVND (reference sequence). The CDR3 is 16 residues long. After removal of 5 bases from V and 3 bases from J, the junction contained 5 bases not matched to a gene. DNA of the CDR3: TGTGCCAGTAGTCGACTAGCGGGAGGCGAAACAGATACGCAGTATTTT. As protein: CASSRLAGGETDTQYF.

The chain employs TRBV9 and TRBJ1-1; D may be TRBD1 (6 bases). CDR3 size: 15 residues. Germline V gene data show CDR1 as SGDLS and CDR2 as YYNGEE. V dropped 4 bases and J dropped 1 base, with 14 bases sitting between them. The CDR3 reads CASSTQGRANTEAFF. CDR3 nucleotides: TGTGCCAGCAGCACTCAGGGGAGGGCGAACACTGAAGCTTTCTTT.

This clonotype was counted a few times. The chain uses TRBV3-1 and TRBJ2-7, with 8 bases identical to TRBD2. With V trimmed by 4 bases and J by 8 bases, 19 bases remained unmatched. The CDR3 is 17 amino acids. From germline, CDR1 is LGHDT and CDR2 YNNKEL (reference sequence). The CDR3 sequence is CASSPRIGREDLLKQYF. The CDR3 DNA reads as TGTGCCAGCAGCCCACGTATCGGGCGGGAGGATCTCTTGAAGCAGTACTTC.

This clonotype was observed a handful of times. The gene calls are TRBV7-2 and TRBJ2-1; 8 bases fit TRBD2. The ends lost 3 bases at V and 6 bases at J; junction bases unmatched: 7. This CDR3 comprises 15 residues. Germline V CDR1 and CDR2: SGHTA, FQGNSA. CDR3: CASSFSAGVRNEQFF. Here the CDR3 DNA reads TGTGCCAGCAGCTTCTCAGCGGGGGTACGCAATGAGCAGTTCTTC.

This clonotype turned up a few times. This chain uses TRBV7-8 with TRBJ2-3, with TRBD2 matching 11 bases. Looked up from germline, CDR1 is SGHVS and CDR2 is FQNEAQ. The CDR3 is made up of 13 amino acids. CDR3 amino acids: CAGSGRAADTQYF. The CDR3 DNA sequence: TGTGCGGGTAGCGGGAGGGCCGCAGATACGCAGTATTTT.

J is TRBJ2-2 and V is TRBV18; 8 bases map to TRBD1. CDR1 and CDR2 from the germline V gene are KGHSH and LQKENI. The CDR3 sequence is 17 residues long. The junction had 13 bases not matched to a gene; V was cut back by 4 bases and J by 6 bases. CDR3 sequence: CASSQLSDRERAGELFF. Here the CDR3 DNA reads TGTGCCAGCTCACAGCTTTCGGACAGGGAGAGAGCCGGGGAGCTGTTTTTT.

This clonotype was seen more than once but under ten times. The chain joins TRBV6-2 or TRBV6-3 to TRBJ2-5; possibly TRBD1 for D (6 bases). Germline lookup yields CDR1 MNHEY and CDR2 SVGEGT. V was trimmed by 5 bases and J by 6 bases, leaving 13 bases between them. CDR3 length equals 13 residues. This CDR3 is CASSIRQDQTQYF. The CDR3 DNA reads TGTGCCAGCAGTATTCGACAGGATCAGACCCAGTACTTC.

The J gene is TRBJ2-3, the V gene TRBV29-1; perhaps D is TRBD1 or TRBD2 (5 bases each). V lost 6 bases and J 5 bases, leaving 15 bases between the germline ends. CDR3 length equals 13 residues. Germline loops: CDR1 SQVTM, CDR2 ANQGSEA. CDR3 in amino acids: CSVTGPGVDTQYF. The CDR3 DNA follows: TGCAGCGTCACGGGACCCGGTGTAGATACGCAGTATTTT.